In its sample, the clone carrying this TCR beta chain was seen a few times. There are 15 residues in the CDR3. The germline V and J ends were trimmed by 0 bases and 0 bases, with 8 bases remaining between them. Germline CDR1 is GTSNPN and CDR2 is SVGIG (reference sequence). 60 Vbeta and 13 Jbeta primers were used in PCR. The authors' processing: Roughly 11 million of the 75 million to 95 million unique TCR beta chains counted in a later analysis were shared. The assay was immunoSEQ multiplex PCR, and TCRdb's table has in-frame clones only and misses some. V and J calls and clone size are those listed in that table; D and trimming were worked out from the DNA. The repertoire holds about 73,000 clones, with about 81% as singletons. This record comes from a study of cytomegalovirus exposure and HLA in healthy donors.

The clonotype originates from a man in his 70s in good health and CMV-seronegative. The chain couples TRBV30 to TRBJ2-2, with a tentative D call TRBD1 (5 bases). The sequenced sample was PBMCs. DNA for the CDR3: TGTGCCTGGAGTGTACCAGGGACGAACACCGGGGAGCTGTTTTTT. Amino acid sequence: CAWSVPGTNTGELFF.